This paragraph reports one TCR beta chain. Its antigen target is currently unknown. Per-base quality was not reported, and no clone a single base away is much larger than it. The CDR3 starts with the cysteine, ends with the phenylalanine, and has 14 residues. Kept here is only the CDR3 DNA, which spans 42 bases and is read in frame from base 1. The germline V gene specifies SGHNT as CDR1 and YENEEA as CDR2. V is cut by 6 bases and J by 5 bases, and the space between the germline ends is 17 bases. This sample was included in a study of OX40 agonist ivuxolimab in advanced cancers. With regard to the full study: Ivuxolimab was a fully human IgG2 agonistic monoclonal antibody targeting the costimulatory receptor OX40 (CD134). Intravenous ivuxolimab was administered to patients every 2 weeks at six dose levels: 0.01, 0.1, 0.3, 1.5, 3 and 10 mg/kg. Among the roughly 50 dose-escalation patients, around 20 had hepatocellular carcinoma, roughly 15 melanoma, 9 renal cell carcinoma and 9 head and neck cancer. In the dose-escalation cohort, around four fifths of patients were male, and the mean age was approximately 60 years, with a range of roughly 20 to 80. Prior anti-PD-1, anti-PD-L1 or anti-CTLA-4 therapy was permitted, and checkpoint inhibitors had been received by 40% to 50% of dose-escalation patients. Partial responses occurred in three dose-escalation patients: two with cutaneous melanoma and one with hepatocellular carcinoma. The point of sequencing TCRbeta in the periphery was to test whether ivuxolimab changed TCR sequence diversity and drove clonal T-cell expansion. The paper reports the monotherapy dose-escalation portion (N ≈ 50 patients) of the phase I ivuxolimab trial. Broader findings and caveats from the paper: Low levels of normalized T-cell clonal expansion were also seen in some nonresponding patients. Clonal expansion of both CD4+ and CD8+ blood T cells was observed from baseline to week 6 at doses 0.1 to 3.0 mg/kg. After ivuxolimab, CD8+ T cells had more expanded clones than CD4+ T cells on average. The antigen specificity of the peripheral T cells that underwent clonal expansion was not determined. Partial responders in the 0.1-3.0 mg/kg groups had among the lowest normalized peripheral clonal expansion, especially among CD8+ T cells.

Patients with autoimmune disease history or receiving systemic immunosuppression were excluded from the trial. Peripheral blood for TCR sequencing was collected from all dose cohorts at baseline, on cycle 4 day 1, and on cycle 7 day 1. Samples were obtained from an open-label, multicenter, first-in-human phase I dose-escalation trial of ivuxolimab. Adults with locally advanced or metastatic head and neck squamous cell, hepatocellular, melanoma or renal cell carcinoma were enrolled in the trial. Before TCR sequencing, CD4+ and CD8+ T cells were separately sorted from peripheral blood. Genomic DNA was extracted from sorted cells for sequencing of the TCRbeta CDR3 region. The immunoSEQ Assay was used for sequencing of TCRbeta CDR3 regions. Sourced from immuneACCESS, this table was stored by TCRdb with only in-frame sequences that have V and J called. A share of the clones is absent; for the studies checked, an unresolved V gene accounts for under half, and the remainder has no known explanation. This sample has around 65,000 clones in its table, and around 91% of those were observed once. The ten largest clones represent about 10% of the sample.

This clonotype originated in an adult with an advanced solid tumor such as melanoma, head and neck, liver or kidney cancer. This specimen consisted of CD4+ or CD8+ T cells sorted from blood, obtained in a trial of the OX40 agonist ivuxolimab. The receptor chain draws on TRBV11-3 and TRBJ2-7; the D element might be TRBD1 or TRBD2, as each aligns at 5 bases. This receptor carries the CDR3 CASSPSGLIDEQYF. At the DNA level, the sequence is TGTGCCAGCAGTCCCTCGGGGCTAATAGACGAGCAGTACTTC. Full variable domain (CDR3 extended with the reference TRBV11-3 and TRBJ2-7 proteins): EAGVVQSPRYKIIEKKQPVAFWCNPISGHNTLYWYLQNLGQGPELLIRYENEEAVDDSQLPKDRFSAERLKGVDSTLKIQPAELGDSAVYLCASSPSGLIDEQYFGPGTRLTVT.